The source of this T cell receptor (beta chain) is a study of cytomegalovirus exposure and HLA in healthy donors (dated by TCRdb to 2015 to 2018). Notes on the research overall: In an earlier analysis of some 550 of the donors, around 300 Gb of sequence data and 90 million to 130 million unique TCR beta sequences from roughly 180 million T cells were reported. About 300 gigabases of sequencing data and around 85 million unique TCR sequences made up an early release that covered fewer than 650 HLA-typed donors. Of the roughly 390 genotyped donors, over 65% fell in the genetic ancestry cluster associated with self-reported Caucasian donors. The study was designed to test whether signatures of past pathogen exposure could be identified by cataloging public T cell receptors. The study profiled the T cell repertoires of around 700 subjects by immunosequencing and related them to cytomegalovirus serostatus. In addition to the first cohort of several hundred subjects, a separate validation cohort of approximately 130 different subjects was used. To predict cytomegalovirus infection status, the study combined high-throughput TCR immunosequencing, statistical association of individual TCRs with disease status, and machine learning. To study patterns of TCR occurrence, a later analysis re-analyzed previously published TCR beta repertoires from 500 to 850 donors and added high-resolution HLA genotyping. Rather than using new phenotypic data, the later analysis identified candidate immune exposures from TCR beta sequences and from how often those sequences occurred across donors. An earlier analysis of nearly 600 of the donors applied high-throughput TCR beta sequencing to assess whether each TCR beta V gene segment acted as functional or pseudogenic. Donor age, sex, ethnicity and CMV serostatus were collected together with the repertoire data. In a later genetic analysis, genome-wide SNP genotypes for about three fifths of the roughly 670 donors were used, and that subset was treated as a discovery cohort. All discovery cohort repertoires had been generated using a single sequencing platform. HLA typing covered class I and class II loci at four-digit resolution. The number of donors typed differed by locus, with roughly 620-630 for A, B, C, DRB1 and DQB1, around 500 for DQA1, 600 to 610 for DPA1, and under 490 for DPB1. Because of strong linkage in the cohort, 4 to 6 DR-DQ haplotypes were treated as single units for association and clustering. Across 300 to 400 genotyped donors of the cohort, an average of roughly 230,000 unique TCR beta nucleotide sequences per donor were sequenced, and about a sixth of those sequences were non-productive. Paper-wide results and their limitations: CMV serostatus was the only immune exposure information available for the cohort. Because HLA typing was missing for some donors at each locus, association tests included only the typed subset. V-gene and J-gene trimming of TCR beta chains was associated with a missense DCLRE1C variant in a later genetic analysis, and the association was replicated in an independent cohort. In an earlier analysis of some 640 of the donors, most TCR beta V segments were observed in productive rearrangements about 87% or about 30% of the time, broadly matching IMGT annotations. The authors suggested that the approach could potentially be extended to other disease states and immunological phenotypes. The earlier analysis of about 600 of the donors excluded over 15 rarely observed V segments, including chromosome 9 orphons, because counts were too low. Linkage disequilibrium might explain the correlated functional status among segregating V segments, but an unknown experimental factor could not be excluded. In a later analysis, several top co-occurrence clusters were reported to appear linked to parvovirus B19, influenza, CMV and Epstein-Barr virus. A cluster of highly shared sequence variants was judged likely to represent a technical artifact of the sequencing pipeline. In a later analysis, TCR association rates were found to vary across HLA loci, with the most associated TCRs seen for DRB1 alleles and the fewest for HLA-C alleles. Some IMGT-functional V segments, including TRBV6-2 and TRBV6-3, could not be told apart with the 87-base-pair reads, so those segments were excluded. In the study, 164 TCR beta chains were listed as associated with cytomegalovirus. Compared with equally common non-associated chains, HLA-associated TCR beta chains in a later analysis were more clonally expanded and had lower generation probabilities. Sequencing depth was assumed to be roughly uniform across donors in the presence/absence analyses, though that assumption may not hold. According to a later analysis, most CMV-associated TCR beta chains appeared to be HLA-restricted, and the HLA associations seemed to be driven largely by CMV exposure. According to a later genetic analysis, donors in an Asian-associated ancestry cluster had fewer N-insertions in productive TCRs than the roughly 670-donor mean. In vitro tests confirmed that a few of the cytomegalovirus-associated TCR beta chains recognize cytomegalovirus antigens. At a false discovery rate of 0.05, a later analysis linked under 20,000 TCR beta sequences to specific HLA alleles. Cytomegalovirus status was reported to be diagnosed by the classifier with high specificity and sensitivity in both the original and validation cohorts. Only TCR beta chains were sequenced in this cohort, and the absence of alpha or paired-chain data limited detectable features. Strong co-occurrence of HLA alleles, especially DR and DQ, made assigning TCR associations to individual alleles difficult. Across donors, most TCR sequences were observed very rarely, whereas some public TCRs were present in many individuals. A further reported finding was that TCR beta sequences accurately predicted the HLA-A and HLA-B alleles for most subjects in the first cohort.

The cohort comprised some 680 healthy bone marrow donors. At the time of sampling, all cohort members were nominally healthy, though unrecorded immune exposures were likely present. The donor was CMV seronegative and belonged to the group of around 400 seronegative cohort members. Each donor provided a peripheral blood sample, and peripheral blood mononuclear cells were used for TCR beta sequencing. Genomic DNA was extracted from the blood cell samples with the Qiagen DNeasy Blood Extraction Kit. Receptor amplification or capture employed the immunoSEQ multiplex PCR assay. For the multiplex PCR, a mixture combining 60 forward primers for TCR Vbeta segments and 13 reverse primers for TCR Jbeta segments was used. A multiplex PCR assay on genomic DNA amplified the CDR3 region of rearranged TCR beta genes. On the Illumina HiSeq System, the amplified TCR beta libraries were sequenced as 87-base-pair reads. Processing in the source paper ran as follows. A later analysis tallied about 77 million unique TCR beta chains across the approximately 670 repertoires, and about 10 million of those chains were shared by two or more donors. Raw reads were error-corrected and collapsed into unique sequences by a nearest-neighbor algorithm in which closely related sequences were merged to remove PCR and sequencing errors. CDR3 sequences were aligned to IMGT reference sequences to assign V, D and J gene segments. For a sequence to be retained, a match of at least six nucleotides to both a V gene segment and a J gene segment was required. Rearrangements were classified as productive when the CDR3 lacked stop codons and remained in frame with V and J, and all other rearrangements were classified as non-productive. Following IMGT convention, CDR3 was defined as the stretch from the second conserved V-encoded cysteine to the conserved J-encoded phenylalanine. The earlier analysis of 500 to 750 of the donors excluded any sequence lacking an unambiguous match to a single V gene segment. In an earlier analysis of around 600 of the donors, V segments were called functional above 56.7% productive rearrangements and were called segregating when the between-donor standard deviation exceeded 5%. To diagnose cytomegalovirus status from the catalog of TCR beta chain sequences, a statistical classification framework was built. In a later analysis, TCR nucleotide sequences were compared against IMGT/GENE-DB human TR gene sequences so that V and J genes could be assigned. In a later analysis, CDR3 sequences and most-parsimonious VDJ recombination scenarios were assigned using the TCRdist pipeline. A later analysis defined each TCR beta chain by its CDR3 amino acid sequence plus V-gene family, and excluded reads lacking a unique V-gene family. In a later analysis, 550 to 650 highly shared, low-generation-probability nucleotide sequences were removed to address suspected cross-contamination and a sequencing artifact. In a later analysis, a clonal expansion index for each public chain was calculated from normalized within-repertoire ranks of inferred template counts. A later analysis computed generation probabilities with a VDJ recombination model fitted to out-of-frame rearrangements, and checked the results against IGoR. In a later analysis, hypergeometric tests were used to score TCR-TCR, TCR-HLA and TCR-CMV co-occurrence, with a repertoire-size bias correction applied to TCR pairs. To estimate false discovery rates, a later analysis permuted the HLA or CMV assignments 20 times. In a later analysis, co-occurring TCRs were grouped using DBSCAN, with TCRdist sequence similarity added in when clustering inside HLA-allele-positive subsets. For co-occurrence clustering, repertoires with fewer than 30,000 or more than 120,000 public chains were excluded, along with roughly 5 repertoires with anomalous nucleotide sharing. Drawn from immuneACCESS, this table holds only the in-frame rearrangements with V and J called that TCRdb kept. Clones are partly lost; checked studies trace under half to an unresolved V gene and leave the rest unexplained. That table is the source of V, J and clone size, and D and trimming were worked out from the DNA. For this sample the table gives around 45,000 clones, of which about half were detected only once. Around 6% of the sample is in the top ten clones.

Comment on this clone: Its antigen remains undetermined. No much larger clonotype is one base removed from it; base qualities were not supplied.

The CDR3 numbers 17 residues from cysteine through phenylalanine. The CDR3 DNA has 51 bases and is translated from base 1. CDR1 and CDR2, per the germline V gene, are MDHEN and SYDVKM. The V end loses 3 bases and the J end loses 2 bases, and a stretch of 18 bases separates them. The source of this sequence is a man in his fifties or sixties in good health and CMV-seronegative. The V and J segments used are TRBV28 and TRBJ2-3; the best D guess is TRBD2, with 6 bases matching. What was sequenced was PBMCs. The CDR3 reads as follows: CASSFVSGLAITDTQYF. The DNA sequence reads TGTGCCAGCAGTTTTGTAAGTGGGCTAGCGATCACAGATACGCAGTATTTT.